The source of this T cell receptor (beta chain) is a study of blood T cell repertoires in COVID-19. Study-level background: The samples span acute and convalescent COVID-19 from the United States, Italy and Spain. T cells, B-cell-depleted T cells, or PBMCs supplied cDNA or gDNA.

Source study methods: Scientists estimated how many nucleated cells there were by amplifying reference gene primers. Here immunoSEQ multiplex PCR was the method, and the copy in TCRdb shows in-frame clones only, minus some. V, J and clone size are those of that table, while D and trimming were read from the DNA. Of some 400,000 clones in the sample, about 90% were seen once. The CDR3 contains 18 residues. Germline CDR1 LNHNV, CDR2 YYDKDF (reference sequence). Losses at the gene ends were 0 bases for V and 0 bases for J; bases not matched to a gene: 8. The receptor was isolated from a man between 18 and 29 years old with active or convalescent COVID-19. Material for sequencing was peripheral blood. The rearrangement links TRBV15 to TRBJ2-1; 7 nucleotides align to TRBD2. The CDR3 DNA reads TGTGCCACCAGCAGAGATCTACCTAGCGGTAGCTCCTACAATGAGCAGTTCTTC. It encodes CATSRDLPSGSSYNEQFF.